The present T cell receptor beta chain was sequenced within a study of cytomegalovirus exposure and HLA in healthy donors. Both 60 Vbeta primers and 13 Jbeta primers went into the PCR. Per the study methods: In a later analysis, the count reached 82 million or so unique TCR beta chains, with roughly 12 million shared. Profiling relied on immunoSEQ multiplex PCR, and the TCRdb table lists in-frame clones only, not all of them. The V and J calls and clone size were taken over from that table, and D and trimming were inferred from the DNA. The table records nearly 110,000 clones, more than 65% of them present only once. Points on this clone: Its antigen is currently unknown.

Study observations and caveats: A later analysis showed TCR association rates differing by HLA locus, peaking at DRB1 and lowest at HLA-C. For cytomegalovirus status, the classifier reportedly gave diagnoses with high specificity and sensitivity.

Sequencing was done on a sample of PBMCs. This sequence was found in a male donor in good health and CMV-seronegative.

The CDR3, as DNA: TGTGCCAGCAGGCAGCAGGGGGCGCAGAGCGGGGAGCTGTTTTTT. Its protein product is CASRQQGAQSGELFF. This rearrangement joins TRBV2 to TRBJ2-2, with 8 bases lining up with TRBD1. The CDR3 runs to 15 residues. Trimming removed 6 bases from V and 7 bases from J; junction bases left unmatched: 10. Germline V gene data show CDR1 as SNHLY and CDR2 as FYNNEI. Full variable domain (remainder filled in from reference TRBV2 and TRBJ2-2): EPEVTQTPSHQVTQMGQEVILRCVPISNHLYFYWYRQILGQKVEFLVSFYNNEISEKSEIFDDQFSVERPDGSNFTLKIRSTKLEDSAMYFCASRQQGAQSGELFFGEGSRLTVL.